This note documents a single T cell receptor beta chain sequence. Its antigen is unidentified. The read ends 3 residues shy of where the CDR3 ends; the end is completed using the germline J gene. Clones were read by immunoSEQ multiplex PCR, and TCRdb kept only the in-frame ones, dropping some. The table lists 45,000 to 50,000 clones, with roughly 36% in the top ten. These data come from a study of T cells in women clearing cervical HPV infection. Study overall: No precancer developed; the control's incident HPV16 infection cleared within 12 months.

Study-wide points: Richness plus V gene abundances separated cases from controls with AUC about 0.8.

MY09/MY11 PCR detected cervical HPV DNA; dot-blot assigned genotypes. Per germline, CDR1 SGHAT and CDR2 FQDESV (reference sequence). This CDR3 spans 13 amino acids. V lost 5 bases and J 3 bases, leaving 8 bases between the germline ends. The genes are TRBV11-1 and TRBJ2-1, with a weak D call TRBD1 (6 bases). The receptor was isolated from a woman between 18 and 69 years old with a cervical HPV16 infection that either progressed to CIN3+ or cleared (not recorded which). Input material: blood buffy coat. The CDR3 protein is CASSTDSYNEQFF. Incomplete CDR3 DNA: TGTGCCAGCAGCACGGACAGCTACAATGAG.